The present T cell receptor (beta chain) was sequenced within a study of blood T cell repertoires in COVID-19. As for the study in general: COVID-19 samples from acute and convalescent phases originated in the United States, Italy and Spain. The analysed material was cDNA or gDNA that came from T cells, B-cell-depleted T cells, or PBMCs.

In germline, CDR1 is SNHLY, CDR2 FYNNEI. The CDR3 runs 12 residues. V was cut by 3 bases and J by 3 bases, with 3 bases left in between. Methods used by the authors: By means of reference gene primer amplification, nucleated cell counts were estimated. Sequenced by immunoSEQ multiplex PCR; TCRdb stores in-frame clones only, minus some. V, J and clone size are taken as reported in that table, and D and trimming were inferred from the DNA itself. Among 90,000 to 110,000 clones listed, about 86% were seen once. The specimen was peripheral blood. The chain combines TRBV2 with TRBJ2-1, with D uncertain. The source of this sequence is an elderly man with acute or convalescent COVID-19. Here the CDR3 reads CASSDGYNEQFF. For the CDR3, the DNA is TGTGCCAGCAGTGACGGCTACAATGAGCAGTTCTTC.